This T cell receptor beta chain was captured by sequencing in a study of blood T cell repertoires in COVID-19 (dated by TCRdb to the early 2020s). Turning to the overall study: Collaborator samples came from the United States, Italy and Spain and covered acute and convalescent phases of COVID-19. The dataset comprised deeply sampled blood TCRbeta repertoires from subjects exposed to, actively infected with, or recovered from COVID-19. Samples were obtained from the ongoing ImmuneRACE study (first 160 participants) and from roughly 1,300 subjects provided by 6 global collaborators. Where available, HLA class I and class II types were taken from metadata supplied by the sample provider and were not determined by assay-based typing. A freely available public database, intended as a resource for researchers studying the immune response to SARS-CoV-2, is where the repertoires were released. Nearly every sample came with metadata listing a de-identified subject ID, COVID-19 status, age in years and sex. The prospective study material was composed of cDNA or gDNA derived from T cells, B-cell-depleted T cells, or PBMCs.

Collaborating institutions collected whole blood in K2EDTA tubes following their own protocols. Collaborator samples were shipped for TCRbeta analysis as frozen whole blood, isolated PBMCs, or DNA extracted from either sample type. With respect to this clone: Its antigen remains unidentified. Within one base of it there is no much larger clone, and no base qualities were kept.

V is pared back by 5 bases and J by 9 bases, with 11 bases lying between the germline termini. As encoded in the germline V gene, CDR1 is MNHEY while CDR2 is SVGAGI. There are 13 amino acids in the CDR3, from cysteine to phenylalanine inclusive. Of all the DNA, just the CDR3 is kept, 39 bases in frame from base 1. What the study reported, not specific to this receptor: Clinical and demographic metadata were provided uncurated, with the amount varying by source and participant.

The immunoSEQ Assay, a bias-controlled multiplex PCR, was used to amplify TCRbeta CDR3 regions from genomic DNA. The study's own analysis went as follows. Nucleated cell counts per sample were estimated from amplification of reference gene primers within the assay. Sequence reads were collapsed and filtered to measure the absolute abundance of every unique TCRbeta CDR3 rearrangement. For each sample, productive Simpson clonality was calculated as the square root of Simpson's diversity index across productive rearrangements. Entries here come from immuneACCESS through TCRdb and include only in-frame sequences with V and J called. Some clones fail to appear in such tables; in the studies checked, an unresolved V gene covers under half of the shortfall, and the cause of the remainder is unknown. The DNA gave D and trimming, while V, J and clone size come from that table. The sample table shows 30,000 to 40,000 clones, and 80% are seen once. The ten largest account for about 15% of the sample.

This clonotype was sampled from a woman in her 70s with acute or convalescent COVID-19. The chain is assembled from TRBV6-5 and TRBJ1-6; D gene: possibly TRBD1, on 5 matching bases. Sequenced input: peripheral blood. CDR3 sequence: CASSRQGGSPLHF. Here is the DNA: TGTGCCAGCAGTCGGCAGGGAGGTTCACCCCTCCACTTT.